The 6 T cell receptor beta chains below all came from one sample that was sequenced in a study of blood T cell repertoires in COVID-19. TCRdb's copy holds only in-frame clones and misses some; the assay was immunoSEQ multiplex PCR. The sample yields around 84,000 clones, around four fifths seen once. The specimen was peripheral blood. These receptors all stem from a man of 80 years or more with active or convalescent COVID-19.

The chain combines TRBV7-2 with TRBJ1-3; 10 positions match TRBD1. V dropped 2 bases and J dropped 3; count of bases not matched to a gene: 7. Germline values: CDR1 SGHTA, CDR2 FQGNSA. This CDR3 region has 17 residues. The CDR3 sequence: CASSLSGTGVGGNTIYF. In DNA, the CDR3 is TGTGCCAGCAGCTTAAGTGGGACAGGGGTCGGTGGAAACACCATATATTTT.

This clone was counted between two and nine times. The V gene is TRBV7-9, the J gene TRBJ1-1; perhaps TRBD1 as D (5 bases). Trimming stripped 0 bases from V and 1 base from J, with 9 bases between. There are 15 residues in the CDR3. Per germline, CDR1 SEHNR and CDR2 FQNEAQ (reference sequence). In nucleotides, the CDR3 is TGTGCCAGCAGCTTAGCCGCAGGGCAGAACACTGAAGCTTTCTTT. Translation gives CASSLAAGQNTEAFF.

The V call is TRBV6-6, the J call TRBJ1-2; 7 bases fit TRBD1. Germline lookup yields CDR1 MNHNY and CDR2 SVGAGI (reference sequence). This CDR3 is built from 14 residues. V was clipped by 6 bases and J by 6 bases; unmatched bases: 10. DNA for the CDR3: TGTGCCAGCAGGCATACAGGGGAAGGGAATGGCTACACCTTC. This sequence encodes CASRHTGEGNGYTF.

The chain is built from TRBV27 and TRBJ1-1; 9 nucleotides agree with TRBD1. This CDR3 region has 16 residues. Trimming removed 5 bases from V and 4 bases from J; junction bases left unmatched: 11. Germline V CDR1 and CDR2: MNHEY, SMNVEV (reference sequence). CDR3: CASSPTDRGVGTEAFF. The CDR3 DNA follows: TGTGCCAGCAGTCCCACCGACAGGGGGGTAGGCACTGAAGCTTTCTTT.

The chain employs TRBV3-1 (or the pseudogene TRBV3-2) and TRBJ2-7; a possible D gene is TRBD1 (6 bases). The CDR3 has 14 residues. Germline values: CDR1 LGHDT, CDR2 YNNKEL (reference sequence). V lost 1 base and J lost 10, with 17 bases in between. CDR3 sequence: CASSQGYRPGHQYV. The CDR3 DNA is TGTGCCAGCAGCCAAGGATACCGGCCGGGACACCAGTACGTC.

This clone was picked up one time. The rearrangement joins TRBV28 to TRBJ1-2, with TRBD1 matching over 10 bases. From germline, CDR1 is MDHEN and CDR2 SYDVKM. Trimming at V came to 2 bases and at J to 6 bases, leaving 12 bases not matched to a gene. CDR3 length: 17 amino acids. The CDR3 bases are TGTGCCAGCAGTTTAGTCTCTCTCTACGGACAGGGGGATGGCTACACCTTC. Translating gives CASSLVSLYGQGDGYTF.